A selection of T cell receptor beta chains follows, all from one sample in a study of blood T cells in healthy people across ages. Each CDR3 protein is one row after TCRdb ran MiXCR on the 5' RACE reads. This table has roughly 1,800,000 distinct CDR3 sequences, roughly 52% appearing once. The specimen was blood. The receptor set was obtained from a woman in her 40s in good health. Each CDR3 is given with its conserved first and last residue. The order of the fields is CDR3 length, clone size, V gene, J gene, D gene, CDR3 protein, CDR3 DNA. A D gene is named only where the DNA matches it firmly. Clone size is stated in some rows and not others, as once, few, many or a class when expanded.

13	NA	TRBV27	TRBJ2-1	NA	CASRRGPSNEQFF	TGTGCCAGCAGGCGGGGCCCGAGTAATGAGCAGTTCTTC
15	NA	TRBV9	TRBJ2-3	NA	CASRAGGPVTDTQYF	TGTGCCAGCAGGGCTGGGGGGCCGGTAACAGATACGCAGTATTTT
17	NA	TRBV6-2/TRBV6-3	TRBJ2-7	TRBD1	CASSYDIVRGSTYEQYF	TGTGCCAGCAGTTACGATATCGTCAGGGGGTCGACCTACGAGCAGTACTTC
14	few	TRBV10-3	TRBJ2-1	TRBD1	CAISQGDPYNEQFF	TGTGCCATCAGCCAGGGGGACCCCTACAATGAGCAGTTCTTC
13	NA	TRBV5-6	TRBJ1-2	NA	CASSESDGYGYTF	TGTGCCAGCAGCGAGTCGGACGGCTATGGCTACACCTTC
16	NA	TRBV15	TRBJ2-5	TRBD2	CATSRAPSGGQETQYF	TGTGCCACCAGCAGAGCCCCTAGCGGGGGGCAAGAGACCCAGTACTTC
12	few	TRBV29-1	TRBJ1-4	NA	CSVVKSGEKLFF	TGCAGCGTTGTAAAATCGGGTGAAAAACTGTTTTTT
14	NA	TRBV9	TRBJ2-1	NA	CASSPDPLYNKQFF	TGTGCCAGCAGCCCCGACCCATTATACAATAAGCAGTTCTTC
13	NA	TRBV18	TRBJ2-3	NA	CASPREERDTQYF	TGTGCCAGCCCACGTGAGGAAAGAGATACGCAGTATTTT
15	once	TRBV28	TRBJ1-4	NA	CASRTPGAGYEKLFF	TGTGCCAGCAGGACTCCGGGGGCAGGTTATGAAAAACTGTTTTTT
11	few	TRBV19	TRBJ1-1	NA	CASNFREVNFF	TGTGCCAGCAACTTCCGGGAGGTGAATTTCTTT
13	NA	TRBV20-1	TRBJ1-2	NA	CSAADWTVYGYTF	TGCAGTGCTGCCGATTGGACAGTCTATGGCTACACCTTC
17	few	TRBV6-2/TRBV6-3	TRBJ2-1	TRBD2	CASSYLAGGSDGNEQFF	TGTGCCAGCAGTTACCTAGCGGGGGGCAGTGATGGCAATGAGCAGTTCTTC
14	NA	TRBV7-2	TRBJ1-6	NA	CASSVAGAQSPLHF	TGTGCCAGCAGCGTAGCAGGGGCCCAATCACCCCTCCACTTT
19	NA	TRBV15	TRBJ1-2	TRBD1	CATSREPRTGGAWGYGYTF	TGTGCCACCAGCAGAGAACCGAGGACAGGGGGCGCCTGGGGCTATGGCTACACCTTC
15	NA	TRBV6-5	TRBJ1-4	NA	CASSHGASSNEKLFF	TGTGCCAGCAGCCACGGGGCCAGCTCTAATGAAAAACTGTTTTTT
17	NA	TRBV9	TRBJ2-6	NA	CASSGGQGGSGANVLTF	TGTGCCAGCAGCGGCGGACAGGGAGGGTCTGGGGCCAACGTCCTGACTTTC
14	NA	TRBV2	TRBJ1-6	NA	CASSERASDSPLHF	TGTGCCAGCAGTGAAAGGGCCTCTGATTCACCCCTCCACTTT
19	NA	TRBV6-4	TRBJ2-7	TRBD2	CASSDPHPTSGVPGNEQYF	TGTGCCAGCAGTGACCCTCATCCGACTAGCGGGGTCCCCGGGAACGAGCAGTACTTC
11	NA	TRBV28	TRBJ2-1	NA	CASSPQGEQFF	TGTGCCAGCAGTCCCCAGGGAGAGCAGTTCTTC
14	once	TRBV4-2	TRBJ1-1	NA	CASSQEIVGSLAFF	TGTGCCAGCAGCCAAGAAATTGTGGGGTCGTTGGCTTTCTTT
14	few	TRBV7-2	TRBJ2-3	NA	CASSWVGESNAQYF	TGTGCCAGCAGCTGGGTAGGGGAGTCGAATGCGCAGTATTTT
14	NA	TRBV6-5	TRBJ2-7	NA	CASSLKSSYNEQYF	TGTGCCAGCAGCTTAAAGAGCTCCTACAATGAGCAGTACTTC
15	few	TRBV28	TRBJ2-7	NA	CASSLEAGTSYEQYF	TGTGCCAGCAGTTTAGAGGCAGGGACCTCCTACGAGCAGTACTTC
16	NA	TRBV27	TRBJ2-1	NA	CASSAPGERRYNEQFF	TGTGCCAGCAGTGCCCCGGGGGAAAGGCGGTACAATGAGCAGTTCTTC
16	NA	TRBV6-2/TRBV6-3	TRBJ2-7	TRBD1	CASSYSTGGDSYEQYF	TGTGCCAGCAGTTACTCAACAGGGGGAGACTCCTACGAGCAGTACTTC